Sequencing of this T cell receptor (beta chain) was carried out in a study of tissue T cells after allogeneic stem cell transplantation. Study-level results: Which tissue TCRs were alloreactive or antigen-specific was not determined. Some clones might be persisting host cells.

The CDR3 is 16 amino acids. CDR1 and CDR2 from the germline V gene are FNHDT and SITEND (reference sequence). V lost 4 bases, J lost 3 bases, and 6 bases stayed unmatched. With regard to this clone: Its antigen is currently unknown. Genes and germline are mouse. The CDR3 extends 1 residue past the end of the read, so its final part is completed from the germline J gene.

Assay used: immunoSEQ multiplex PCR; TCRdb lists only in-frame clones, some missing. The repertoire includes 48,000 or so clones, roughly four fifths of them detected once, and 0.7% sits in the top ten. The sequenced material came from sorted cells pooled from one or two spleens. The sequence came from a pool of C57BL/6 mice in good health. The V gene is TRBV19, the J gene TRBJ2-2, with 10 bases identical to TRBD2. The sequenced part of the CDR3 DNA is TGTGCCAGCAGTCCAGACTGGGGGGAGGACACCGGGCAGCTCTAC. It specifies CASSPDWGEDTGQLY. The entire CDR3 sequence reads CASSPDWGEDTGQLYF. The full variable domain, rest sourced from reference TRBV19 and TRBJ2-2, is GGIITQTPKFLIGQEGQKLTLKCQQNFNHDTMYWYRQDSGKGLRLIYYSITENDLQKGDLSEGYDASREKKSSFSLTVTSAQKNEMAVFLCASSPDWGEDTGQLYFGEGSKLTVL.